A selection of T cell receptor beta chains follows, all from one sample in a study of CD8+CD57+ T cells in acquired aplastic anemia. Using its own MiXCR run on the reads, TCRdb lists one record per CDR3 protein. The sample holds 400,000 to 450,000 distinct CDR3 sequences, 65% to 75% seen once. Source material: sorted CD4+, CD8+, or CD8+CD57+ T cells (not recorded which) from PBMCs. All receptors come from a human donor in good health, serving as a control. Both conserved end residues are part of each CDR3. A D gene is named only where the DNA matches it firmly. Not all rows give a size; the values are once, few, many and, for expanded clones, a class.

abundance	v_gene	j_gene	d_gene	CDR3nt	CDR3aa
NA	TRBV19	TRBJ2-2	TRBD1	TGTGCCAGCAGCCAAGACAGGGGCGCGGGGATCGGGGAGCTGCTTTTT	CASSQDRGAGIGELLF
few	TRBV12-5	TRBJ1-1	TRBD1	TGTGCTAGTGGTTTGGTATTAGGGACAGGGGGCACTGAAGCTTTCTTT	CASGLVLGTGGTEAFF
NA	TRBV7-7	TRBJ1-6	NA	TGTGCTAGCAGCTTAAACCGGATTGAAAAACTGTTTTTTTTT	CASSLNRIEKLFFF
NA	TRBV6-2/TRBV6-3	TRBJ1-1	NA	TGTGCCAGCAGGGCAGCGGGGGATGGTGAAGCTTTCTTT	CASRAAGDGEAFF
many	TRBV29-1	TRBJ2-2	NA	TGCAGCGTTGTGGCAGTGGCCGGGGAGCTGTTTTTT	CSVVAVAGELFF
once	TRBV5-8	TRBJ1-1	NA	TGCGCCAGCAGCTTGGGCAAGAACACTGAAGCTTTCTTT	CASSLGKNTEAFF
NA	TRBV9	TRBJ2-7	NA	TGTGCCAGCAGCGACGAGGGACCCTCCAATTCACCCCAGTACTTC	CASSDEGPSNSPQYF
NA	TRBV15	TRBJ2-6	NA	TGTGCCACCAGGGGCGGGGCCAACGTCCTGACTTTC	CATRGGANVLTF
NA	TRBV5-4	TRBJ2-3	TRBD1	TGTGCCAGCAGCCTAACAGGGGGCCGAACTAGCACAGATACGCAGTATTTT	CASSLTGGRTSTDTQYF
NA	TRBV5-1	TRBJ2-7	NA	TGCGCCAGCAGCTTTGCTACTAGGGCCGGCTCCTACGAGCAGTACTTC	CASSFATRAGSYEQYF
NA	TRBV9	TRBJ2-7	TRBD2	TGTGCCAGCAGCCCTGGTGGGGGACTAGCGAACGAGCAGTACTTC	CASSPGGGLANEQYF
many	TRBV9	TRBJ1-2	NA	TGTGCCAGCAGTCGGCAGGATCGAGGAGGATATGGCTACACCTTC	CASSRQDRGGYGYTF
NA	TRBV12-5	TRBJ2-3	TRBD2	TGTGCCAGTGGTTTGACAGGGTTGCGGGGGGGGTCTCCAGATACGCAGTATTTT	CASGLTGLRGGSPDTQYF
many	TRBV7-2	TRBJ2-5	NA	TGTGCCAGCAGCGGACGGACAGAAGAGACCCAGTACTTC	CASSGRTEETQYF
NA	TRBV11-2	TRBJ2-3	NA	TGTGCCAGCAGTAAGGGGTTAAGAACAGATACGCAGTATTTT	CASSKGLRTDTQYF
NA	TRBV19	TRBJ2-7	NA	TGTGCCAGCAGCTTGGGGGTAGCCACCTACGAGCAGTACTTC	CASSLGVATYEQYF
NA	TRBV20-1	TRBJ2-3	NA	TGCAGTGCCGAGGTGGGGGCCGGCACAGATACGCAGTATTTT	CSAEVGAGTDTQYF
many	TRBV29-1	TRBJ1-2	NA	TGCAGCGCTCAATGGGGGGGACGTGGCTACACCTTC	CSAQWGGRGYTF
NA	TRBV29-1	TRBJ1-1	TRBD1	TGCAGCGTGGACCAGGGGGGGGCTACTGAAGCTTTCTTT	CSVDQGGATEAFF
once	TRBV2	TRBJ2-7	TRBD2	TGTGCCAGCAGTGAAAGGGTAGCGGGAGGGTTGAGAGAGCAGTACTTC	CASSERVAGGLREQYF
NA	TRBV12-3/TRBV12-4	TRBJ1-4	NA	TGTGCCAGCAGTGTCAGGGATGAAAAACTGTTTTTT	CASSVRDEKLFF
NA	TRBV20-1	TRBJ1-1	TRBD1	TGCAGTGCTAGTGACAGGGAATACACTGAAGCTTTCTTT	CSASDREYTEAFF